This T cell receptor (beta chain) was recovered during a study of identical twins. General study points: A lower insertion count was a feature of abundant cord blood beta clonotypes, with no such feature in memory repertoires. Donors were not followed over many years; analysis was cross-sectional. Out-of-frame beta sequences exhibited a weaker degree of excess twin sharing.

Each CDR3 protein is one row after TCRdb ran MiXCR on the 5' RACE reads. The sample lists 460,000 or so distinct CDR3 sequences; 12% to 15% were seen once. Between the trimmed V and J ends, which lost 8 bases and 9 bases, there was a span of 14 bases. Germline assignment: CDR1 MDHEN and CDR2 SYDVKM. The CDR3 contains 12 residues. This clonotype has a handful of counts. Its specificity is unknown. The same specimen was also included in a second study, on yellow fever vaccine responses in identical twins.

This sequence was found in a young woman in good health. The specimen was CD4+ T cells sorted from blood. The rearrangement links TRBV28 to TRBJ2-1, with a tentative D call TRBD2 (6 bases). The CDR3 here is CASREPTVEQFF. The CDR3 coding sequence is TGTGCCAGCCGGGAGCCGACCGTTGAGCAGTTCTTC.